These 2 T cell receptor beta chains were all obtained from the same sample, sequenced in a study of cytomegalovirus exposure and HLA in healthy donors. The PCR ran on 60 Vbeta and 13 Jbeta primers. The method was immunoSEQ multiplex PCR; TCRdb's version includes in-frame clones alone and lacks a portion of them. There are approximately 170,000 clones in the sample; around 78% occur only once, and over 0.95% lies in the top ten. Sample: PBMCs. All receptors come from a middle-aged woman in good health and CMV-seronegative.

The gene calls are TRBV6-1 and TRBJ2-5; the D gene is possibly TRBD1 (5 bases). The V gene lost 6 bases and the J gene lost 2 bases, with 13 bases spanning the gap. The CDR3 is made up of 14 amino acids. Germline values: CDR1 MNHNS, CDR2 SASEGT. In DNA, the CDR3 is TGTGCCAGCAGAACTTCAGGGTGGCAAGAGACCCAGTACTTC. As protein: CASRTSGWQETQYF.

V usage is TRBV18 and J usage is TRBJ1-1; possible D gene TRBD1, 6 bases. This CDR3 is built from 15 residues. V gave up 4 bases and J gave up 0 bases, with 12 bases separating them. Germline loops: CDR1 KGHSH, CDR2 LQKENI. The CDR3: CASSQGQKMNTEAFF. The CDR3 nucleotides are TGTGCCAGCTCACAAGGACAGAAGATGAACACTGAAGCTTTCTTT. Together with reference TRBV18 and TRBJ1-1, the CDR3 gives the full variable domain: NAGVMQNPRHLVRRRGQEARLRCSPMKGHSHVYWYRQLPEEGLKFMVYLQKENIIDESGMPKERFSAEFPKEGPSILRIQQVVRGDSAAYFCASSQGQKMNTEAFFGQGTRLTVV.